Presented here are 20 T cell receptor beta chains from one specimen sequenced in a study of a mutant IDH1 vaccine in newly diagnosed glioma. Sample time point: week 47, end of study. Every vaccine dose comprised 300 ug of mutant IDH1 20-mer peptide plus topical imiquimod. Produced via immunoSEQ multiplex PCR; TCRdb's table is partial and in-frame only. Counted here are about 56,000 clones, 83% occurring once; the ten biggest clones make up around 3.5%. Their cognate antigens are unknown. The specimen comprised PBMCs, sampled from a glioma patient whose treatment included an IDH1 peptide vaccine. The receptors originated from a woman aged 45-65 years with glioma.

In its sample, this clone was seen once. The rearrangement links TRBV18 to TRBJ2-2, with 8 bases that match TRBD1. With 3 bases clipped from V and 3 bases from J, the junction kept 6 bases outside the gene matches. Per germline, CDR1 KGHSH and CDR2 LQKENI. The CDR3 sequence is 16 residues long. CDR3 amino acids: CASSPSMDRDTGELFF. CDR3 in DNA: TGTGCCAGCTCACCCTCCATGGACAGGGACACCGGGGAGCTGTTTTTT.

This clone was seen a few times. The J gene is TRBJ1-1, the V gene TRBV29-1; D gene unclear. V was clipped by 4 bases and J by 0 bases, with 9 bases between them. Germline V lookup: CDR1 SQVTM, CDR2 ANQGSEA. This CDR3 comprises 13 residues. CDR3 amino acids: CSVAPDMNTEAFF. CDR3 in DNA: TGCAGCGTTGCGCCGGATATGAACACTGAAGCTTTCTTT.

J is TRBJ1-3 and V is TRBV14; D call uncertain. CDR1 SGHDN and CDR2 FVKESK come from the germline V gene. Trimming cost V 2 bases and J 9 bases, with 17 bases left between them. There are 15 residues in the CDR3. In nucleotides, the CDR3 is TGTGCCAGCAGCCAATTTCAGGATTTGATGGGCACCATATATTTT. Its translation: CASSQFQDLMGTIYF.

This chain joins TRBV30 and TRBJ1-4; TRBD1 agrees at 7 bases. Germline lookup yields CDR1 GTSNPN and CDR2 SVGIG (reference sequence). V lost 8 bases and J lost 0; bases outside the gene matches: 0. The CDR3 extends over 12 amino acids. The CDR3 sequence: CAGTATNEKLFF. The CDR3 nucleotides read TGTGCCGGGACAGCAACTAATGAAAAACTGTTTTTT.

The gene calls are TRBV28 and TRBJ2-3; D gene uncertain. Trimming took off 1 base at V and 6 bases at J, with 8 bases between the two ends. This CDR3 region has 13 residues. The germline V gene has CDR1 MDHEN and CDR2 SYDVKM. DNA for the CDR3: TGTGCCAGCAGTTTATCTGACCGTGATACGCAGTATTTT. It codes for CASSLSDRDTQYF.

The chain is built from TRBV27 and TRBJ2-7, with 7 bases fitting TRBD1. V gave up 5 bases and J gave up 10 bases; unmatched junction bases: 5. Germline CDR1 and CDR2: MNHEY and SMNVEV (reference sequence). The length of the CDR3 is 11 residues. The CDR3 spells CASSKGQLQYF. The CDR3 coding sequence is TGTGCCAGCAGTAAGGGACAGCTACAGTACTTC.

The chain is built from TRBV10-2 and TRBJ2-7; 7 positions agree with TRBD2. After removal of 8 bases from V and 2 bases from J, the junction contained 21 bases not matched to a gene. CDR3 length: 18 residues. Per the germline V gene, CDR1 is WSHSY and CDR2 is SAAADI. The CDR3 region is CASLAGLGSGNRPYEQYF. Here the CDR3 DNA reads TGCGCCAGCTTAGCGGGCCTAGGATCAGGGAACCGTCCCTACGAGCAGTACTTC.

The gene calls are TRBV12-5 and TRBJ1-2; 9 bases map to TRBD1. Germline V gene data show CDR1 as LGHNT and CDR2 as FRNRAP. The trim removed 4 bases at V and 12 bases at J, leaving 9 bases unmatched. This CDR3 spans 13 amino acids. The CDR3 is CASGSDRGSIDTF. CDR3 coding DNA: TGTGCTAGTGGTTCGGACAGGGGAAGCATCGACACCTTC.

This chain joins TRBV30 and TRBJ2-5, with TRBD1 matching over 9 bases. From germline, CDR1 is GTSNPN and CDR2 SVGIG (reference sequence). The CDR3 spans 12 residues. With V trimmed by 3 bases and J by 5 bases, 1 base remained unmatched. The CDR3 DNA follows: TGTGCCTGGAGCGGACAGGGGGAGACCCAGTACTTC. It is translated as CAWSGQGETQYF.

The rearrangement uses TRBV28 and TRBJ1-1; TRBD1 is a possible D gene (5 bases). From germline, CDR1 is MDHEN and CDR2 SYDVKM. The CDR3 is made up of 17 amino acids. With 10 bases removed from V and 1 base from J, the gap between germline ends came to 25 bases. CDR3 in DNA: TGTGCCACCCCATCGCCGGGGGTGGTAGGGAAGAACACTGAAGCTTTCTTT. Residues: CATPSPGVVGKNTEAFF.

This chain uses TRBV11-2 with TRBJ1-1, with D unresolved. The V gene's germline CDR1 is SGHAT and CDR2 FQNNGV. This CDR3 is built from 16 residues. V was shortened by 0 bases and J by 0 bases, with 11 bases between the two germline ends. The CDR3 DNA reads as TGTGCCAGCAGCTTAGAGTTCGGACGGATGAACACTGAAGCTTTCTTT. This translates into CASSLEFGRMNTEAFF.

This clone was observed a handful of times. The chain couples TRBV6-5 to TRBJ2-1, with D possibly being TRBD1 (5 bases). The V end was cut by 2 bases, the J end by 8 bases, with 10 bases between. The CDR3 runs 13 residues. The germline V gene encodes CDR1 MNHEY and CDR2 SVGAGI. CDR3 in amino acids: CASSYGQGYEQFF. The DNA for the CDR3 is TGTGCCAGCAGTTACGGTCAGGGATATGAGCAGTTCTTC.

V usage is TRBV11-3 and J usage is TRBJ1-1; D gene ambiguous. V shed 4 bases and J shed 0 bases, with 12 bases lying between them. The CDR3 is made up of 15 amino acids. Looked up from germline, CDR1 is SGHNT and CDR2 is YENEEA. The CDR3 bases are TGTGCCAGCAGCTCCGGTGGAGGAATGAACACTGAAGCTTTCTTT. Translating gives CASSSGGGMNTEAFF. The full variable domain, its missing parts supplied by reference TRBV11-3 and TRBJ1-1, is EAGVVQSPRYKIIEKKQPVAFWCNPISGHNTLYWYLQNLGQGPELLIRYENEEAVDDSQLPKDRFSAERLKGVDSTLKIQPAELGDSAVYLCASSSGGGMNTEAFFGQGTRLTVV.

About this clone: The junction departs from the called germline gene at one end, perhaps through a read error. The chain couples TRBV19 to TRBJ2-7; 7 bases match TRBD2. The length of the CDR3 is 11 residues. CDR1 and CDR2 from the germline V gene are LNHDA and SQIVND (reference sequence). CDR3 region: CASSMGGVLEF. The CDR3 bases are TGTGCCAGTAGTATGGGGGGGGTCCTCGAATTC.

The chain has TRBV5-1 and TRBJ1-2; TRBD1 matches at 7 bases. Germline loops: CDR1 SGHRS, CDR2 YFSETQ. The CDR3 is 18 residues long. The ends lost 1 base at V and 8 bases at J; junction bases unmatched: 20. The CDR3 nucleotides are TGCGCCAGCAGCTTGTCCCCCCCGACAGGGCTGACGGTAGGCGGCTACACCTTC. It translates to CASSLSPPTGLTVGGYTF.

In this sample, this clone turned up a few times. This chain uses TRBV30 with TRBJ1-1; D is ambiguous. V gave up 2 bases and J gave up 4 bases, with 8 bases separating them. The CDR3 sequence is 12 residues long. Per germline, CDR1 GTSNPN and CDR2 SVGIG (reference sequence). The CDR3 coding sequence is TGTGCCTGGAGTCCCTATCGCACTGAAGCTTTCTTT. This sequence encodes CAWSPYRTEAFF.

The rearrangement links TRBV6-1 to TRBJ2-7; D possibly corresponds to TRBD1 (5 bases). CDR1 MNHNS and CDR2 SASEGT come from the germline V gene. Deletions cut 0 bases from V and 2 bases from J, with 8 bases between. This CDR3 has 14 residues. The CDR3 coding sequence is TGTGCCAGCAGTGAAGCTAGGGGTCCCTACGAGCAGTACTTC. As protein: CASSEARGPYEQYF.

The CDR3 spells CASSQGNQGVHEQYF. The CDR3 DNA is TGTGCCAGTAGCCAGGGGAACCAGGGGGTCCACGAGCAGTACTTC. The chain couples TRBV19 to TRBJ2-7, with 7 bases matching TRBD1. Trimming removed 6 bases from V and 5 bases from J; junction bases left unmatched: 13. This CDR3 contains 15 residues. In germline, CDR1 is LNHDA, CDR2 SQIVND (reference sequence).

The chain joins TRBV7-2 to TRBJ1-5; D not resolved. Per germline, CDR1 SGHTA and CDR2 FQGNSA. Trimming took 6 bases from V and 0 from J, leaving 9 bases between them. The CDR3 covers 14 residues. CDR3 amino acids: CASSLQFSNQPQHF. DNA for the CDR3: TGTGCCAGCAGTTTACAGTTTAGCAATCAGCCCCAGCATTTT.

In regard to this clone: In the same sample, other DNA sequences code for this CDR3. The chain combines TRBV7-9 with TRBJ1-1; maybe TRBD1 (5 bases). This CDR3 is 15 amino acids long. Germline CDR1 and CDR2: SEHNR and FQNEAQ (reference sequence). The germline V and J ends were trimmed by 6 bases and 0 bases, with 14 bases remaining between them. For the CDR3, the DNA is TGTGCCAGCAGTTCTCTCCCAGGGATGAACACTGAAGCTTTCTTT. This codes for CASSSLPGMNTEAFF.